Listed here are 4 T cell receptor beta chains from one sample, sequenced in a study of T-cell memory formation after mild COVID-19. TCRdb processed the 5' RACE reads anew with MiXCR; each CDR3 protein has one entry. The table includes hundreds of thousands of distinct CDR3 sequences, approximately 18% detected once. The sample consisted of PBMCs or a T cell subset sorted from them (not recorded which). The receptors were gathered from an adult woman who had mild COVID-19 (a few samples of this study predate the infection). Cell type and time point are not known.

The table lists this clonotype with a few counts. The chain combines TRBV20-1 with TRBJ2-6; D perhaps matches TRBD2 (5 bases). V was shortened by 0 bases and J by 1 base, with 16 bases between the two germline ends. The CDR3 is 18 amino acids. Germline loops: CDR1 DFQATT, CDR2 SNEGSKA (reference sequence). The chain's CDR3 is CSARDGPGLRSGANVLTF. The CDR3 region has the DNA TGCAGTGCTAGAGATGGGCCAGGACTTCGATCTGGGGCCAACGTCCTGACTTTC.

This clonotype showed up just a few times. The chain recombines TRBV9 with TRBJ2-1; 11 nucleotides line up with TRBD2. The CDR3 runs 14 residues. Looked up from germline, CDR1 is SGDLS and CDR2 is YYNGEE. V shed 0 bases and J 13 bases; nucleotides not matched to a gene: 6. The CDR3 region is CASSVVGSGGDQFF. The CDR3 bases are TGTGCCAGCAGCGTAGTTGGTAGCGGGGGGGATCAGTTCTTC. Filled out from reference TRBV9 and TRBJ2-1, the complete variable domain reads DSGVTQTPKHLITATGQRVTLRCSPRSGDLSVYWYQQSLDQGLQFLIQYYNGEERAKGNILERFSAQQFPDLHSELNLSSLELGDSALYFCASSVVGSGGDQFFGPGTRLTVL.

The chain has TRBV4-2 and TRBJ2-1, with 9 positions matching TRBD2. V was clipped by 2 bases and J by 7 bases; unmatched bases: 6. The germline gives CDR1 LGHNA, CDR2 YNFKEQ. This CDR3 spans 15 amino acids. The CDR3 DNA reads TGTGCCAGCAGCCAAAATAGCGGGAGTTCGAATGAGCAGTTCTTC. Residues: CASSQNSGSSNEQFF.

This sequence joins TRBV6-2 or TRBV6-3 and TRBJ2-1; maybe TRBD1 (6 bases). The CDR3 spans 13 residues. Germline CDR1 reads MNHEY; CDR2 reads SVGEGT. V was trimmed by 2 bases and J by 10 bases, leaving 12 bases between them. The CDR3 sequence: CASSYPRGWEQFF. The CDR3, as DNA: TGTGCCAGCAGTTACCCCAGGGGCTGGGAGCAGTTCTTC.